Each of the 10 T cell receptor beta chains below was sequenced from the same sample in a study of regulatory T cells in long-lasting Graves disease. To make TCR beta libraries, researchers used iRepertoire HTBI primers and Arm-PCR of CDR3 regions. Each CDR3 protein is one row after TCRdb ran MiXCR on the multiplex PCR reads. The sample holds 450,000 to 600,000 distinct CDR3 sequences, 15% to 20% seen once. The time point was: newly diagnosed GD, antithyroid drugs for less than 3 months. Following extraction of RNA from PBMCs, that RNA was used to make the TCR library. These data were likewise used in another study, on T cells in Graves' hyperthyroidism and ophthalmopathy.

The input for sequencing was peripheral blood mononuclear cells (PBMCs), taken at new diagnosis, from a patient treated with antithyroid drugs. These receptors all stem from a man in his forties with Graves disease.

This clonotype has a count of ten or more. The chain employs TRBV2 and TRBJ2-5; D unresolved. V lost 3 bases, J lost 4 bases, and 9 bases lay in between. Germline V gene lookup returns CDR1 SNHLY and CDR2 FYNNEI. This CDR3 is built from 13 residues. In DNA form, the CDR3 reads TGTGCCAGCAGTGATGACAAGTCAGAGACCCAGTACTTC. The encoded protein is CASSDDKSETQYF.

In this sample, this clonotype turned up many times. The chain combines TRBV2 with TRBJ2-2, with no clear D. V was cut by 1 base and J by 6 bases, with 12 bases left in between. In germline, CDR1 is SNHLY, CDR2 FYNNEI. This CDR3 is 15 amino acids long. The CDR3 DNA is TGTGCCAGCAGTGAAGGTCTCCTTGGCTCCGGGGAGCTGTTTTTT. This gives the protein CASSEGLLGSGELFF.

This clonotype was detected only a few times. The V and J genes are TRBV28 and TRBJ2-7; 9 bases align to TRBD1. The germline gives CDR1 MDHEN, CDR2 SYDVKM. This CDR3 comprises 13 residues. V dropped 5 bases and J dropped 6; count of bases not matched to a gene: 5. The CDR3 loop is CASSPGQGCEQYF. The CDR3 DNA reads TGTGCCAGCAGTCCGGGACAGGGCTGCGAGCAGTACTTC.

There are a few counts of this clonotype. The CDR3 reads CSAGTPYEQYF. The DNA of the CDR3 is TGCAGCGCCGGGACACCTTACGAGCAGTACTTC. V is TRBV29-1 and J is TRBJ2-7; TRBD1 might be the D (6 bases). Between the trimmed V and J ends, which lost 7 bases and 4 bases, there was a span of 11 bases. CDR3 length equals 11 residues. Per the germline V gene, CDR1 is SQVTM and CDR2 is ANQGSEA.

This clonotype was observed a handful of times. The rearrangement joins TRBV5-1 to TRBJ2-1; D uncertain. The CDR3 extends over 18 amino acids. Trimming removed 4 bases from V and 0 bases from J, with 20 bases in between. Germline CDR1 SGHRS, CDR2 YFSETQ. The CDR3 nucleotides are TGCGCCAGCAGCCGTGGAGAGCTGGGCATCTCCTCCTACAATGAGCAGTTCTTC. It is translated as CASSRGELGISSYNEQFF.

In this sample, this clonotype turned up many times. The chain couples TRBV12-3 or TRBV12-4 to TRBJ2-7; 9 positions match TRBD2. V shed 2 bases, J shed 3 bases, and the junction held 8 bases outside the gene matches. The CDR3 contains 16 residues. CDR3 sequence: CASSLMPSGNVYEQYF. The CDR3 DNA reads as TGTGCCAGCAGTTTAATGCCTAGCGGGAATGTCTACGAGCAGTACTTC.

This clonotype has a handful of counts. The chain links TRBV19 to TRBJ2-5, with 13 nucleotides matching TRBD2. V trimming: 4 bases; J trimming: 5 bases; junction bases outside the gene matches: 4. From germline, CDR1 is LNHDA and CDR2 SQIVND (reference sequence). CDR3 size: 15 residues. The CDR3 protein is CASSTGTSGIETQYF. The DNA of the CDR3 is TGTGCCAGTAGTACCGGGACTAGCGGGATTGAGACCCAGTACTTC.

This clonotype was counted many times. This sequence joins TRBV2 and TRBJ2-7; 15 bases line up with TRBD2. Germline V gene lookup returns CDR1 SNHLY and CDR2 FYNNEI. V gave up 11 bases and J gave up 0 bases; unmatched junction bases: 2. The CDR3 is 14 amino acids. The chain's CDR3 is CAGTSGRYSYEQYF. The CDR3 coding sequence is TGTGCCGGGACTAGCGGGAGGTACTCCTACGAGCAGTACTTC. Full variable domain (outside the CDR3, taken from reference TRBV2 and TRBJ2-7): EPEVTQTPSHQVTQMGQEVILRCVPISNHLYFYWYRQILGQKVEFLVSFYNNEISEKSEIFDDQFSVERPDGSNFTLKIRSTKLEDSAMYFCAGTSGRYSYEQYFGPGTRLTVT.

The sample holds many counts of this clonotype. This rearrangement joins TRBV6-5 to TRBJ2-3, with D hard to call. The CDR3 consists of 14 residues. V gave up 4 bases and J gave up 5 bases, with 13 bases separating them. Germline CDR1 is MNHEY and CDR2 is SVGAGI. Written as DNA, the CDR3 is TGTGCCAGCAGTTTTGACGTCCAGCGAGATACGCAGTATTTT. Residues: CASSFDVQRDTQYF.

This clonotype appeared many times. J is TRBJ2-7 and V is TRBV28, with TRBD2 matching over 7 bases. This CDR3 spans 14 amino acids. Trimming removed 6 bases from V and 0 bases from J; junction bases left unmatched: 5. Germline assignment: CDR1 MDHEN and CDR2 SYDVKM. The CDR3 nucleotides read TGTGCCAGCAGGGGGGGGACCACCTCCTACGAGCAGTACTTC. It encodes CASRGGTTSYEQYF.